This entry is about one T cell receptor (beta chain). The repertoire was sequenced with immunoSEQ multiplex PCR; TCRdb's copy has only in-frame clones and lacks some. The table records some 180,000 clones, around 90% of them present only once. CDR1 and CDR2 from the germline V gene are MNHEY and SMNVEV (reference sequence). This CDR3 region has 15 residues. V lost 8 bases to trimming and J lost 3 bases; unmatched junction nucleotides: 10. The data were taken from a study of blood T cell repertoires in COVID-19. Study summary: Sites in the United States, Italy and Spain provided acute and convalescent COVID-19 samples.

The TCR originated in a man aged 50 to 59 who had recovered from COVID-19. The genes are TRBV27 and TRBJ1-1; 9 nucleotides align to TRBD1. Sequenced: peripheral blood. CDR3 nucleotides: TGTGCCAGCGGGACAGGGCTTATTTGGGACACTGAAGCTTTCTTT. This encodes CASGTGLIWDTEAFF.